The 4 T cell receptor beta chains below all came from one sample that was sequenced in a study of metastatic and nonmetastatic thyroid tumors. Patients underwent thyroid surgery, and none had received any treatment before it. TCRdb re-called the PCR reads with MiXCR. The sample lists about 28,000 clones; over 15% were seen once. Sequencing was done on a sample of blood. The source is a female donor with papillary thyroid cancer or a benign thyroid nodule (not recorded which). Some clones in this sample may be carry-over from other donors' samples.

This clone is medium-sized (0.01 to 0.1%). The chain employs TRBV28 and TRBJ2-2; D is possibly TRBD1 or TRBD2 (6 bases each). The germline CDR1 and CDR2 sequences are MDHEN and SYDVKM. With 3 bases removed from V and 4 bases from J, the gap between germline ends came to 9 bases. The CDR3 is 14 residues long. CDR3 in amino acids: CASSFRGLTGELFF. The CDR3 nucleotides are TGTGCCAGCAGTTTTCGGGGGCTCACCGGGGAGCTGTTTTTT.

As concerns this clone: One end of the junction fails to match germline, which may point to a read error. The chain employs TRBV7-9 and TRBJ1-2; tentatively, D is TRBD1 (6 bases). This CDR3 spans 14 amino acids. Germline V gives CDR1 SEHNR, CDR2 FQNEAQ (reference sequence). In DNA form, the CDR3 reads TGTGCCAGCAGCCCACAAGGGGGTCGCTATGGCTACACATTC. It specifies CASSPQGGRYGYTF.

The V call is TRBV3-1, the J call TRBJ2-2, with D tentatively TRBD1 (5 bases). The CDR3 contains 14 residues. V dropped 3 bases and J dropped 4 bases, with 9 bases sitting between them. Germline V gives CDR1 LGHDT, CDR2 YNNKEL (reference sequence). This chain's CDR3 is CASSQGLGTGELFF. CDR3 sequence (DNA): TGTGCCAGCAGCCAGGGGCTGGGCACCGGGGAGCTGTTTTTT.

This clone is judged medium-sized. The rearrangement joins TRBV28 to TRBJ1-3; no reliable D call. The V gene's germline CDR1 is MDHEN and CDR2 SYDVKM. The CDR3 extends over 12 amino acids. Trimming took off 7 bases at V and 5 bases at J, with 9 bases between the two ends. CDR3 protein: CASIGYRNTIYF. In DNA form, the CDR3 reads TGTGCCAGCATTGGCTACAGAAACACCATATATTTT.